A selection of T cell receptor beta chains follows, all from one sample in a study of blood T cell repertoires in COVID-19. Assay used: immunoSEQ multiplex PCR; TCRdb lists only in-frame clones, some missing. The table has 200,000 to 300,000 clones, roughly 84% seen once. Sequencing input: peripheral blood. The receptors here all came from a man aged 55 to 70 with acute or convalescent COVID-19. The CDR3 runs from the conserved cysteine through the conserved F or W. A D gene is named only where the DNA matches it firmly. A row's size may be missing; if present it is once, few, many or a size class.

clone size,V gene,D gene,J gene,CDR3 DNA,CDR3 protein
few,TRBV7-2,TRBD1,TRBJ2-7,TGTGCCAGCAGCCCCGGCCCCCCCGGGACAGCCGCGTCCGAGCAGTACTTC,CASSPGPPGTAASEQYF
.,TRBV7-9,.,TRBJ2-2,TGTGCCAGCAGCCAGCAGGGTGTAGGCACCGGGGAGCTGTTTTTT,CASSQQGVGTGELFF
.,TRBV5-1,TRBD1,TRBJ1-4,TGCGCCAGCAGTTACACCGGGACAGGGAAAGAAAAACTGTTTTTT,CASSYTGTGKEKLFF
.,TRBV2,TRBD2,TRBJ2-7,TGTGCCAGCAGTTCCACTAGCGGGAGGGAACCCTACGAGCAGTACTTC,CASSSTSGREPYEQYF
.,TRBV6-6,.,TRBJ1-1,TGTGCCAGCAGTTACTCGGGACACTCGAACACTGAAGCTTTCTTT,CASSYSGHSNTEAFF
.,TRBV3-1/TRBV3-2,TRBD1,TRBJ2-7,TGTGCCAGCAGCCCCCTTGGGAAAGGGGGCCACGAGCAGTACTTC,CASSPLGKGGHEQYF
.,TRBV5-6,.,TRBJ1-5,TGTGCCAGCAGCTTGGATTCAGGGGTAGGTCAGCCCCAGCATTTT,CASSLDSGVGQPQHF
.,TRBV11-2,.,TRBJ1-1,TGTGCCAGCAGCTTAGCCCCACTGGGGGCGAGCGCTGAAGCTTTCTTT,CASSLAPLGASAEAFF
.,TRBV18,.,TRBJ1-2,TGTGCCAGCTCGCTCGGCGGGGGGCAGCACTATGGCTACACCTTC,CASSLGGGQHYGYTF
many,TRBV2,TRBD1,TRBJ2-1,TGTGCCAGCAGTTTGACAGGGGGCTTCGATGAGCAGTTCTTC,CASSLTGGFDEQFF
.,TRBV5-6,.,TRBJ2-6,TGTGCCAGCAGCTTGAGGACAGCACCCTCTGGGGCCAACGTCCTGACTTTC,CASSLRTAPSGANVLTF
.,TRBV2,.,TRBJ1-3,TGTGCCAGCAGTGAAGTTCGTGGGGCGTGGATATATTTT,CASSEVRGAWIYF
.,TRBV27,TRBD1,TRBJ2-3,TGTGCCAGCAGCCAGGGGGTCAACACAGATACGCAGTATTTT,CASSQGVNTDTQYF
.,TRBV10-3,.,TRBJ2-5,TGTGCCATCAGTGTTATGTACCAAGAGACCCAGTACTTC,CAISVMYQETQYF
.,TRBV9,.,TRBJ2-1,TGTGCCAGCACCTCGGGCAGGGCGGCCTACAATGAGCAGTTCTTC,CASTSGRAAYNEQFF
few,TRBV25-1,TRBD2,TRBJ2-7,TGTGCCAGCAGTGAGGGGGGGTTTGGACCGGGCTCATACGAGGAGCAGTACTTC,CASSEGGFGPGSYEEQYF
.,TRBV5-1,.,TRBJ1-4,TGCGCCAGCAGCGGAACGGAGACTAATGAAAAACTGTTTTTT,CASSGTETNEKLFF
.,TRBV27,TRBD1,TRBJ2-7,TGTGCCAGCAGTTCCCTCGACAGGGCCTACGAGCAGTACTTC,CASSSLDRAYEQYF
.,TRBV7-2,TRBD1,TRBJ2-7,TGTGCCAGCAGCCGGGACAGGAGCTCCTACGAGCAGTACTTC,CASSRDRSSYEQYF
.,TRBV4-1,TRBD1,TRBJ2-7,TGCGCCAGCAGCGTCGCAACGACAGGGATCGAGCAGTACTTC,CASSVATTGIEQYF
once,TRBV9,TRBD2,TRBJ2-4,TGTGCCAGCAGCGTAGATCTCGTAGCGGGGGGGCCTAGCATTCAGTACTTC,CASSVDLVAGGPSIQYF
few,TRBV6-5,TRBD1,TRBJ1-1,TGTGCCAGCAGGAAAGGACAGGGTGGAGAAGCTTTCTTT,CASRKGQGGEAFF
.,TRBV6-2/TRBV6-3,TRBD2,TRBJ2-4,TGTGCCAGCAGTCCCTGGCGGGAGTCTTCCAAAAACATTCAGTACTTC,CASSPWRESSKNIQYF
once,TRBV7-9,.,TRBJ1-1,TGTGCCAGCACTGAAGCGACCCAGGGAAACACTGAAGCTTTCTTT,CASTEATQGNTEAFF
.,TRBV9,TRBD2,TRBJ2-3,TGTGCCAGCAGCGTAGCCCAGACTAGCGGGAGGCCAGATACGCAGTATTTT,CASSVAQTSGRPDTQYF
few,TRBV29-1,TRBD1,TRBJ1-4,TGCAGCGTTGATGAGACAGGGGGGTCTGGAAAACTGTTTTTT,CSVDETGGSGKLFF
.,TRBV5-5,TRBD1,TRBJ2-7,TGTGCCAGCAGCTTGGCCGGGACAGGGGCCTACGAGCAGTACTTC,CASSLAGTGAYEQYF
.,TRBV7-8,TRBD2,TRBJ2-5,TGTGCCAGCAGCTTAAGACCCACGGGACTAGCGGGAGTAAAAGAGACCCAGTACTTC,CASSLRPTGLAGVKETQYF
.,TRBV28,.,TRBJ1-5,TGTGCCAGCAGGGCCCCCAGTCAGCCCCAGCATTTT,CASRAPSQPQHF
.,TRBV28,.,TRBJ2-3,TGTGCCAGCAGTTTAAGCGTAGTCGGCGATACGCAGTATTTT,CASSLSVVGDTQYF
.,TRBV6-5,.,TRBJ2-7,TGTGCCAGCAGTTACTCAGGCGGGGGCCTGACCTACGAGCAGTACTTC,CASSYSGGGLTYEQYF
.,TRBV10-1,TRBD2,TRBJ2-2,TGCGCCAGCAGTGGCCCGGGACTAGCGGGGAACACCGGGGAGCTGTTTTTT,CASSGPGLAGNTGELFF
.,TRBV5-4,TRBD2,TRBJ2-1,TGTGCCAGCAGCCCGTCCGGGACTAGCGACCATTACGCTGAGCAGTTCTTC,CASSPSGTSDHYAEQFF